This record covers a single T cell receptor (beta chain). Its antigen is undetermined. The germline CDR1 and CDR2 sequences are SQVTM and ANQGSEA. Trimming cost V 6 bases and J 7 bases; bases outside gene matches: 8. This CDR3 comprises 13 residues. This record belongs to a study of T cell responses to AZD1222 COVID-19 vaccine. Findings and limits, study-wide: Donor demographics were predominantly white British with a female majority; clonal diversity may be underestimated. Nearly half of spike-specific TCRs reportedly go after variant regions that carry no mutations.

Some clones are missing from TCRdb's copy, which holds only in-frame ones; the method was immunoSEQ multiplex PCR. The sample carries 55,000 to 80,000 clones, 80% to 90% recorded once. Sequenced material: peripheral blood, taken 28 days after the second AZD1222 dose. The rearrangement uses TRBV29-1 and TRBJ1-4; 7 positions agree with TRBD1. The clonotype was recovered from an adult who received the AZD1222 COVID-19 vaccine. CDR3 coding DNA: TGCAGCGTCCAGGGGGAGGTTGGTGAAAAACTGTTTTTT. Protein product: CSVQGEVGEKLFF.